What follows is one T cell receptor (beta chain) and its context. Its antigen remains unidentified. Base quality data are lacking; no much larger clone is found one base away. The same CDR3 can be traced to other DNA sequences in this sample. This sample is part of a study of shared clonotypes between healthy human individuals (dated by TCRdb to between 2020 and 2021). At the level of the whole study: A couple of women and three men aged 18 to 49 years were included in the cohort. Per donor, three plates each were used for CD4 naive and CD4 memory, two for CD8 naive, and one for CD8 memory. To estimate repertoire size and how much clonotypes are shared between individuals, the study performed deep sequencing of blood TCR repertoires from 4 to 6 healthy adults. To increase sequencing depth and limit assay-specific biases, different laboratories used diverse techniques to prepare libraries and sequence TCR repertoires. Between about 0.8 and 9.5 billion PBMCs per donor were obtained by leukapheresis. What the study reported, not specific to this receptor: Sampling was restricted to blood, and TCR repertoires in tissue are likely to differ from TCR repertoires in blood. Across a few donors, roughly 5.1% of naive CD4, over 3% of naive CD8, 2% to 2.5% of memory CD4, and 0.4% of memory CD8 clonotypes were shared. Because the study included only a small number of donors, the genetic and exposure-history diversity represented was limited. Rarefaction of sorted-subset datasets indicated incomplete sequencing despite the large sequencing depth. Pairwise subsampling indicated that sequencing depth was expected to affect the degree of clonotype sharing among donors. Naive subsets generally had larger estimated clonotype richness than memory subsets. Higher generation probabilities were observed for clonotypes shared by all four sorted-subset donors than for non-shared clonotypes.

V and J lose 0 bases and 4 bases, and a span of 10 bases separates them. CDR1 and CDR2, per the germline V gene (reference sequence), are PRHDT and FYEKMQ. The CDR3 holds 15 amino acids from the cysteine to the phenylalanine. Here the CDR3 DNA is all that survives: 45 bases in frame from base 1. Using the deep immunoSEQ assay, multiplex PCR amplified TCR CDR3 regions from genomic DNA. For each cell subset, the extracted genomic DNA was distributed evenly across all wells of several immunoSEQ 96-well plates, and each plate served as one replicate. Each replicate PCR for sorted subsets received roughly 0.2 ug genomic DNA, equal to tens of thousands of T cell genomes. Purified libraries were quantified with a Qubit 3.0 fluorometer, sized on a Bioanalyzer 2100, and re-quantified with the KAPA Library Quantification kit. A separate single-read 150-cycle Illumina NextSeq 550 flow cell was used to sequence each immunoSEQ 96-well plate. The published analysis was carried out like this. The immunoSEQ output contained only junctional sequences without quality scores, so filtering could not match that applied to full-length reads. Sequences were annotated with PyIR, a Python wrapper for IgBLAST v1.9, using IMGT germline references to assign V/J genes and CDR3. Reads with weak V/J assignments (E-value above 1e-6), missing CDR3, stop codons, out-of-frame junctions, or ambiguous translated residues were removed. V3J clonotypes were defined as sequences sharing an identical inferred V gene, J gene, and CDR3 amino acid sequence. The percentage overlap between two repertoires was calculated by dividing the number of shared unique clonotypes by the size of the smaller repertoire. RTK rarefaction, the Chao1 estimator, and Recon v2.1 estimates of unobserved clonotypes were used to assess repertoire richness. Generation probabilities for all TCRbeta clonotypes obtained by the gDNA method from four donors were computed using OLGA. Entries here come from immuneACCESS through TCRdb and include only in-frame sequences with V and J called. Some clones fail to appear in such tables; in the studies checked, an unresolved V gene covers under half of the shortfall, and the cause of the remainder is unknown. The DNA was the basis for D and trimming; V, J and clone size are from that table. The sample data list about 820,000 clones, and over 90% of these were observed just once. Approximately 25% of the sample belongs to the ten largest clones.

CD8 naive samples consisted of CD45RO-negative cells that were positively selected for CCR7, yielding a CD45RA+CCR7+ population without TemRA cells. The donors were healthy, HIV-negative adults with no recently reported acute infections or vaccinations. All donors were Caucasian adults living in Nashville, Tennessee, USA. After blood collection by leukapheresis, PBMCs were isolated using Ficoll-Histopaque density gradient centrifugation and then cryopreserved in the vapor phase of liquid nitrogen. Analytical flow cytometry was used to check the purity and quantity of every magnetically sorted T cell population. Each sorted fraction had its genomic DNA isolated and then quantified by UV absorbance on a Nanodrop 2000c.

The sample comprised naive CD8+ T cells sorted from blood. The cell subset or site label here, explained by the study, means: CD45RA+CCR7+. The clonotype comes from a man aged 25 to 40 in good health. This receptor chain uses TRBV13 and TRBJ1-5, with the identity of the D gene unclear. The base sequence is TGTGCCAGCAGCTTAGGGCCGGGGAGTAATCAGCCCCAGCATTTT. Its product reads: CASSLGPGSNQPQHF.